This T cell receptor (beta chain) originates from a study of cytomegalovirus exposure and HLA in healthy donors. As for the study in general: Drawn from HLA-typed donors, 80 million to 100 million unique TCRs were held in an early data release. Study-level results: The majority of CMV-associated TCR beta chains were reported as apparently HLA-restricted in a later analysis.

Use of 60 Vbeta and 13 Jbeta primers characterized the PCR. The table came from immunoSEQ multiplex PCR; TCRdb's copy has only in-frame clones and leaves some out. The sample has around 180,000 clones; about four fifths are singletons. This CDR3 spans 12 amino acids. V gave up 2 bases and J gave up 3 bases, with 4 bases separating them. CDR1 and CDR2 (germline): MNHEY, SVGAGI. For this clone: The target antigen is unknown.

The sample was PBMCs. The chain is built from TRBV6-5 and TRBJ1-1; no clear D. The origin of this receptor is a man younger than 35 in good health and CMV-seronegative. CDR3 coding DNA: TGTGCCAGCAGTTACCCTGACACTGAAGCTTTCTTT. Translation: CASSYPDTEAFF.